Listed here are 14 T cell receptor beta chains from one sample, sequenced in a study of cytotoxic CD8 clonotypes in ibrutinib-treated CLL. Produced via immunoSEQ multiplex PCR; TCRdb's table is partial and in-frame only. The profile covers 150,000 to 200,000 clones, with around nine tenths appearing a single time and roughly 3% taken by the ten largest. The source was PBMCs, collected at disease progression, from a patient treated with ibrutinib. The receptors derive from a human donor with chronic lymphocytic leukemia.

This rearrangement joins TRBV5-1 to TRBJ2-7; possible D gene TRBD1, 5 bases. V lost 0 bases and J 0 bases, leaving 10 bases between the germline ends. The CDR3 is made up of 15 amino acids. Germline V lookup: CDR1 SGHRS, CDR2 YFSETQ. In DNA form, the CDR3 reads TGCGCCAGCAGCTTGGGGGCAGGGAACTCCTACGAGCAGTACTTC. Amino acid sequence: CASSLGAGNSYEQYF.

V usage is TRBV5-1 and J usage is TRBJ1-1; D ambiguous. The CDR3 is made up of 13 amino acids. Germline V gene lookup returns CDR1 SGHRS and CDR2 YFSETQ. V lost 3 bases and J 5 bases, leaving 11 bases between the germline ends. CDR3 protein: CASSSTVRTEAFF. The CDR3, as DNA: TGCGCCAGCAGCTCGACGGTCAGGACTGAAGCTTTCTTT.

The gene calls are TRBV7-9 and TRBJ2-1, with 14 bases identical to TRBD2. Trimming took 2 bases from V and 4 from J; bases not matched to a gene: 10. CDR1 SEHNR and CDR2 FQNEAQ come from the germline V gene (reference sequence). This CDR3 spans 19 amino acids. For the CDR3, the DNA is TGTGCCAGCAGCTTACCGACTAAGGGACTAGCGGGAGCGTACAATGAGCAGTTCTTC. Amino acids: CASSLPTKGLAGAYNEQFF.

This chain joins TRBV25-1 and TRBJ1-5; D gene unclear. With 3 bases removed from V and 3 bases from J, the gap between germline ends came to 6 bases. The CDR3 totals 13 residues. Germline V gene lookup returns CDR1 MGHDK and CDR2 SYGVNS. The CDR3 loop reads CASSDSDNQPQHF. The CDR3 DNA reads as TGTGCCAGCAGTGATTCAGACAATCAGCCCCAGCATTTT.

J is TRBJ2-1 and V is TRBV7-8; 9 positions match TRBD2. Trimming removed 1 base from V and 13 bases from J; junction bases left unmatched: 5. The CDR3 totals 13 residues. From germline, CDR1 is SGHVS and CDR2 FQNEAQ. The CDR3 coding sequence is TGTGCCAGCAGCTTAGACGGGCGGGAGGGCCAGTTCTTC. Its protein product is CASSLDGREGQFF.

The chain recombines TRBV9 with TRBJ2-7, with D possibly TRBD1 on 5 matching bases. The germline CDR1 and CDR2 sequences are SGDLS and YYNGEE. The CDR3 loop spans 17 amino acids. Trimming stripped 0 bases from V and 4 bases from J, with 20 bases between. The CDR3 loop reads CASSVGLLVRGRYEQYF. Written as DNA, the CDR3 is TGTGCCAGCAGCGTAGGGTTATTAGTAAGGGGTCGGTACGAGCAGTACTTC.

This chain links TRBV16 with TRBJ2-7, with 9 bases identical to TRBD2. V lost 7 bases to trimming and J lost 3 bases; unmatched junction nucleotides: 4. The length of the CDR3 is 13 residues. Per the germline V gene, CDR1 is KGHSY and CDR2 is FQNENV. DNA for the CDR3: TGTGCCAGCATCGAAGCGGGAGGCTACGAGCAGTACTTC. It codes for CASIEAGGYEQYF.

The CDR3: CASSRDRGAYNEQFF. The CDR3 coding sequence is TGTGCCAGCAGCCGAGACAGGGGGGCCTACAATGAGCAGTTCTTC. The gene calls are TRBV7-7 and TRBJ2-1; 9 bases align to TRBD1. The CDR3 is made up of 15 amino acids. J was trimmed by 2 bases and V by 5 bases; bases with no gene match: 4. Germline V lookup: CDR1 SSHAT, CDR2 FNYEAQ (reference sequence).

The chain carries TRBV30 and TRBJ2-7, with D possibly being TRBD1 or TRBD2 (5 bases each). Germline V gene sequence: CDR1 GTSNPN, CDR2 SVGIG (reference sequence). The CDR3 runs 15 residues. The V gene lost 4 bases and the J gene lost 1 base, with 17 bases spanning the gap. This CDR3 reads CAWTTGTDDSYEQYF. The CDR3 region has the DNA TGTGCCTGGACAACCGGGACCGATGATTCCTACGAGCAGTACTTC.

This chain uses TRBV19 with TRBJ1-4; 12 nucleotides match TRBD1. The V gene end was trimmed by 5 bases and the J gene end by 3 bases; junction bases not matched to a gene: 7. From germline, CDR1 is LNHDA and CDR2 SQIVND (reference sequence). CDR3 length: 17 amino acids. The CDR3 reads CASSLLGQGAPNEKLFF. In DNA, the CDR3 is TGTGCCAGTAGTTTATTGGGACAGGGGGCTCCTAATGAAAAACTGTTTTTT.

V gene TRBV6-4 combines with J gene TRBJ1-5, with D possibly matching TRBD1 (5 bases). The CDR3 spans 14 residues. With 1 base removed from V and 7 bases from J, the gap between germline ends came to 11 bases. Germline assignment: CDR1 MRHNA and CDR2 SNTAGT. The CDR3 loop reads CASSDFLGQQPQHF. CDR3 nucleotide sequence: TGTGCCAGCAGTGACTTCCTGGGGCAACAGCCCCAGCATTTT.

V gene TRBV19 combines with J gene TRBJ2-1, with TRBD2 identical over 9 bases. CDR1 is LNHDA, CDR2 SQIVND, per germline (reference sequence). V dropped 7 bases and J dropped 3; count of bases not matched to a gene: 13. This CDR3 has 17 residues. CDR3 nucleotides: TGTGCCAGTATGGGCGGGAGGGCCGCTCTCGACTACAATGAGCAGTTCTTC. Translated, it gives CASMGGRAALDYNEQFF.

The chain joins TRBV5-1 to TRBJ2-3; 16 nucleotides line up with TRBD2. Germline V gene sequence: CDR1 SGHRS, CDR2 YFSETQ. With 3 bases clipped from V and 3 bases from J, the junction kept 1 base outside the gene matches. The CDR3 is 16 residues long. CDR3 residues: CASSSGLAGGTDTQYF. The CDR3 DNA reads TGCGCCAGCAGCTCGGGACTAGCGGGAGGGACAGATACGCAGTATTTT.

This clone was counted a single time. The genes are TRBV19 and TRBJ2-3, with TRBD2 matching over 7 bases. V dropped 1 base and J dropped 5; count of bases not matched to a gene: 9. The CDR3 contains 16 residues. Germline CDR1 LNHDA, CDR2 SQIVND (reference sequence). CDR3 in DNA: TGTGCCAGTAGTATAGCTAGGGAGGGAGTAGGAGATACGCAGTATTTT. It codes for CASSIAREGVGDTQYF.